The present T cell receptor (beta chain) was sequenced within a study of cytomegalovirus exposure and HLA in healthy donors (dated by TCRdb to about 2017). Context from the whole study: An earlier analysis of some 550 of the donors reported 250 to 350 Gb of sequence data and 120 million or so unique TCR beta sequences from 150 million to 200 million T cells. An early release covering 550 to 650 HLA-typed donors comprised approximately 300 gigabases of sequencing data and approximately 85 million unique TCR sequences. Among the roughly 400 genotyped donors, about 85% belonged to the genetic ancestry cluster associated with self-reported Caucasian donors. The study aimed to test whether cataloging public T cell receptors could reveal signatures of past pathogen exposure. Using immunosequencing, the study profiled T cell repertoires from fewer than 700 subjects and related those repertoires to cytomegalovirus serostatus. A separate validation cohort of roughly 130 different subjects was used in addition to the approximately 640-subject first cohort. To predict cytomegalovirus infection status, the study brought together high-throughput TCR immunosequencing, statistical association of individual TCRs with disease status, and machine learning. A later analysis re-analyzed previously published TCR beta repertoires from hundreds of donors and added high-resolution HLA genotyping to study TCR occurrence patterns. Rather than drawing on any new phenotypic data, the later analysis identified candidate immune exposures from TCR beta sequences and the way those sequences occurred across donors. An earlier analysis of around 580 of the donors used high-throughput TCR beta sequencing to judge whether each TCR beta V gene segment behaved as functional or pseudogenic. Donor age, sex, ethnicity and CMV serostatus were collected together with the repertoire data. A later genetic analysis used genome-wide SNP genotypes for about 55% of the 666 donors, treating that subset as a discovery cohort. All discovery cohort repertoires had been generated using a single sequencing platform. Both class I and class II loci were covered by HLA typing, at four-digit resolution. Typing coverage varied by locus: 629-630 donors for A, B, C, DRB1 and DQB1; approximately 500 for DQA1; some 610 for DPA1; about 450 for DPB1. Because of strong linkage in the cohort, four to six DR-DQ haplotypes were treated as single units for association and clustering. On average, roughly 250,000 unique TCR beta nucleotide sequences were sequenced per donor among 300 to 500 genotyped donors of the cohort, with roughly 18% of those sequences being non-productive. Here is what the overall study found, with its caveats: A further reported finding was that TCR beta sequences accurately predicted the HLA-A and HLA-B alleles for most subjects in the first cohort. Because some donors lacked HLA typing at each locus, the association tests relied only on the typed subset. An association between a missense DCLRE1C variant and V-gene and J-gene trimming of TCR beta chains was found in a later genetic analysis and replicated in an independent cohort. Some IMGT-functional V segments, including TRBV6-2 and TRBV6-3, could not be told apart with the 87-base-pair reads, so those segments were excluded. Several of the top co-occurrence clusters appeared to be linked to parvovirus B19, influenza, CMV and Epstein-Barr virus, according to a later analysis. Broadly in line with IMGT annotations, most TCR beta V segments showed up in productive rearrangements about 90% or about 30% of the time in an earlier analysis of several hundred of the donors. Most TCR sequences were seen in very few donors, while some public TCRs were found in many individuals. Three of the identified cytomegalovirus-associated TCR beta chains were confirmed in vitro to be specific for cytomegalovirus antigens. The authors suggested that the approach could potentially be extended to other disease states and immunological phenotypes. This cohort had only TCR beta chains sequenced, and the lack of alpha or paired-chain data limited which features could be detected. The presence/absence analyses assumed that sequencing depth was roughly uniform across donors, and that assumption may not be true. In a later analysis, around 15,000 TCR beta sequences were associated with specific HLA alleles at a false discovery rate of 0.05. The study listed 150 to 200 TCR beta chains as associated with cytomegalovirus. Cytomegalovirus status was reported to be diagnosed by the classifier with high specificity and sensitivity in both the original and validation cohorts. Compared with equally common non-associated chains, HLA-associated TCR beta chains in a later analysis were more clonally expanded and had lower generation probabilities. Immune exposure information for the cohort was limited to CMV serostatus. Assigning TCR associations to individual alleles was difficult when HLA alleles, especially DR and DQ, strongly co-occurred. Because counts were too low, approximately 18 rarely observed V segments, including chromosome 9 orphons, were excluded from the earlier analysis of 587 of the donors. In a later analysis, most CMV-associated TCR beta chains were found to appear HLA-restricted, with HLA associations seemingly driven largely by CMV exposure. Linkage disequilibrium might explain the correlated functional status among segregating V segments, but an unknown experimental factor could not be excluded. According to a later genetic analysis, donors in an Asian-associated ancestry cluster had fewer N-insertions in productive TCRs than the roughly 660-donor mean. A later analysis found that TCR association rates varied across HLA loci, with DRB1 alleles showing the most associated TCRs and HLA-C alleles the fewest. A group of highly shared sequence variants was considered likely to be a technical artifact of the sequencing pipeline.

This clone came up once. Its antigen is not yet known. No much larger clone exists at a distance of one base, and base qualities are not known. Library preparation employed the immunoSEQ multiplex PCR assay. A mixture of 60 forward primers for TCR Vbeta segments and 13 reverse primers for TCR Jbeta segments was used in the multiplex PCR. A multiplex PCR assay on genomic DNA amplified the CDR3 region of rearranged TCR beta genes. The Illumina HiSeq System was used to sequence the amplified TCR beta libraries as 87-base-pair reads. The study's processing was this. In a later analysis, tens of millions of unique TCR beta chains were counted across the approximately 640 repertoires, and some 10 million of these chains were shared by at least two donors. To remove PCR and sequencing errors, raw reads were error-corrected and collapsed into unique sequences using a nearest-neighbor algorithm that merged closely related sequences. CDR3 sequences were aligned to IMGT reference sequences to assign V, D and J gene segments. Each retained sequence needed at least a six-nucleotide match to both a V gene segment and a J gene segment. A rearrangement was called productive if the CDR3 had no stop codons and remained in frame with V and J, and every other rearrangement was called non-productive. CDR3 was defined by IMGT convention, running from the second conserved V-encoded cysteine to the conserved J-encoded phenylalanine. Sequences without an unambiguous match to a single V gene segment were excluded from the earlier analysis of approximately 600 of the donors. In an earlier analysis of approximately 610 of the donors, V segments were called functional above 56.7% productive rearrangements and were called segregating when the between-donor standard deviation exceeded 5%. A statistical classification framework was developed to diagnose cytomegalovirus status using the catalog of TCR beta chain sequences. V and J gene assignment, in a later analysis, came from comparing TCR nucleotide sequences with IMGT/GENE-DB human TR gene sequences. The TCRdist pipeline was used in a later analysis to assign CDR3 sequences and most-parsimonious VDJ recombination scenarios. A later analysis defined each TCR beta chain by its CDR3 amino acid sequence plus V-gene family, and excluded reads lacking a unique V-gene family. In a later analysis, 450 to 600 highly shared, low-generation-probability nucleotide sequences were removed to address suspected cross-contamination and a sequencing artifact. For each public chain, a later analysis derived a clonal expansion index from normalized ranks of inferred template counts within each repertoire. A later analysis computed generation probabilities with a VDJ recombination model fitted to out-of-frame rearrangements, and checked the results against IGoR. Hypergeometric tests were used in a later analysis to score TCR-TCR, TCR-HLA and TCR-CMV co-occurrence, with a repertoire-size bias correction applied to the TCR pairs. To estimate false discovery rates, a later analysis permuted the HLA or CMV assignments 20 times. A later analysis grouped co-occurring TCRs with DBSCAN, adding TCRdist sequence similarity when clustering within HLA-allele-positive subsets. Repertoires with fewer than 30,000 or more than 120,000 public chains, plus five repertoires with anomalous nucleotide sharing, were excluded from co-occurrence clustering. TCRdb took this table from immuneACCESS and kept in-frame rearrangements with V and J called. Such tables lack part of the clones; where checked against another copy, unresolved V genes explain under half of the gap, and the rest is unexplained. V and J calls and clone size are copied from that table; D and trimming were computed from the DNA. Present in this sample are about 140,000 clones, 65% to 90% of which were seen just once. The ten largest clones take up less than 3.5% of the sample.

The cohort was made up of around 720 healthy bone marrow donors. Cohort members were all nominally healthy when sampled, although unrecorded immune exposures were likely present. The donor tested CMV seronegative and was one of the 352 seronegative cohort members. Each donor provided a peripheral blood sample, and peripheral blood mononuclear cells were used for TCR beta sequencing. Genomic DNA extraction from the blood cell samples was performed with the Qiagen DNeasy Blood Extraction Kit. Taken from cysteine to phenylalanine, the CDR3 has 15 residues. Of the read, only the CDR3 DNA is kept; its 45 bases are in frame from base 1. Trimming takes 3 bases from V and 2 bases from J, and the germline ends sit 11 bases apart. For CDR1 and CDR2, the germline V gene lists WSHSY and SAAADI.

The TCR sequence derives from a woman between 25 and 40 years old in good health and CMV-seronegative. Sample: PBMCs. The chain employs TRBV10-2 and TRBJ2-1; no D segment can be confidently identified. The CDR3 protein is CASSDYYSTYNEQFF. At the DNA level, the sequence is TGCGCCAGCAGTGATTACTATTCAACCTACAATGAGCAGTTCTTC.